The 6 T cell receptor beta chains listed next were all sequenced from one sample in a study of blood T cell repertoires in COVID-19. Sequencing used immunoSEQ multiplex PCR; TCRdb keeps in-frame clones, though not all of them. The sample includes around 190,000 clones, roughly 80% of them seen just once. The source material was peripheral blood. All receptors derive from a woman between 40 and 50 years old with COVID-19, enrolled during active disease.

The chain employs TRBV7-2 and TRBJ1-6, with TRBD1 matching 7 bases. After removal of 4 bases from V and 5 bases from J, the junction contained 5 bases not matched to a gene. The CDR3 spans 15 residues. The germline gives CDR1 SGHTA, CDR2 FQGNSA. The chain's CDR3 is CASSSTGTDNSPLHF. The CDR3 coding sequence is TGTGCCAGCAGCTCGACCGGGACAGATAATTCACCCCTCCACTTT.

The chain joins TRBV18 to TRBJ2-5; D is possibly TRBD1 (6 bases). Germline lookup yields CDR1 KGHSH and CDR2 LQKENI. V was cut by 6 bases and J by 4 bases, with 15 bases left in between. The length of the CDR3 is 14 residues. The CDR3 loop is CASSYDRPGETQYF. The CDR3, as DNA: TGTGCCAGCTCCTACGACAGGCCCGGAGAGACCCAGTACTTC.

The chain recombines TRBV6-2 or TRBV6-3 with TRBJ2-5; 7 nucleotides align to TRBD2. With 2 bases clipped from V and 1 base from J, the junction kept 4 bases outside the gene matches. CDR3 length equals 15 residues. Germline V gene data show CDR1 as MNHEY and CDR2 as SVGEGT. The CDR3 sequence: CASSYAGTTQETQYF. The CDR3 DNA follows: TGTGCCAGCAGTTACGCCGGGACTACCCAAGAGACCCAGTACTTC.

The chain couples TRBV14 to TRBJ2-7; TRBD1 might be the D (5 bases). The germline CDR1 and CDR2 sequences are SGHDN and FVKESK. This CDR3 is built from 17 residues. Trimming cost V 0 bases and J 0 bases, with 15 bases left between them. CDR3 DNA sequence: TGTGCCAGCAGCCAAGATCTCTCCTGGGGCTACTCCTACGAGCAGTACTTC. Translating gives CASSQDLSWGYSYEQYF.

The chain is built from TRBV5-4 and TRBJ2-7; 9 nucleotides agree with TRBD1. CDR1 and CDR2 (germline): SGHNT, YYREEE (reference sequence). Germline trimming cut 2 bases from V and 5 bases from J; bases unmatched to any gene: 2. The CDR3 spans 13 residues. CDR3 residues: CASSLQGANEQYF. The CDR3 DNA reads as TGTGCCAGCAGCTTACAGGGGGCCAACGAGCAGTACTTC.

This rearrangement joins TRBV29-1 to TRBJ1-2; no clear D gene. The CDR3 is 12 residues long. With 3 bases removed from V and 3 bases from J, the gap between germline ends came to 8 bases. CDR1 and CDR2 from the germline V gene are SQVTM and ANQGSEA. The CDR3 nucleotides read TGCAGCGTTGATCAGGCTGACTATGGCTACACCTTC. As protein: CSVDQADYGYTF.